This T cell receptor (beta chain) was obtained from a study of patients and donors after allogeneic stem cell transplantation. TCRdb re-called the RT-PCR reads with MiXCR, one entry per CDR3 protein. The table shows about a million distinct CDR3 sequences, with around 17% occurring only once. The V gene's germline CDR1 is LGHNA and CDR2 YSLEER. The CDR3 is made up of 14 amino acids. With V trimmed by 0 bases and J by 8 bases, 6 bases remained unmatched. The source of this sequence is a human donor who was either an allogeneic HSCT recipient or a stem cell or donor lymphocyte infusion donor (not recorded which). It is not recorded whose cells these are; they may come from a transplant donor. The specimen sequenced was blood, either unsorted or a sorted T cell fraction (not recorded which). The genes are TRBV4-3 and TRBJ1-2; 7 bases agree with TRBD1. The CDR3 spells CASSQDRDRGGYTF. For the CDR3, the DNA is TGCGCCAGCAGCCAAGATAGGGACAGAGGCGGCTACACCTTC.